The 17 T cell receptor beta chains below come from one sample, sequenced in a study of cytomegalovirus exposure and HLA in healthy donors. The PCR contained 60 Vbeta and 13 Jbeta primers. Sequencing was performed with immunoSEQ multiplex PCR; in TCRdb, only in-frame clones are kept and a portion is missing. The repertoire holds 180,000 or so clones, with 70% to 80% as singletons. The sample taken for sequencing was PBMCs. The source is a man younger than 35 in good health and CMV-seronegative.

This chain uses TRBV5-5 with TRBJ1-1; a weak D match, TRBD1 (6 bases). V was cut by 2 bases and J by 5 bases, with 13 bases left in between. The germline CDR1 and CDR2 sequences are SGHKS and YYEKEE (reference sequence). The CDR3 covers 14 residues. The chain's CDR3 is CASSFLQGGTEAFF. CDR3 in DNA: TGTGCCAGCAGCTTCTTACAGGGTGGGACTGAAGCTTTCTTT. The variable domain in full, completed from reference TRBV5-5 and TRBJ1-1, reads DAGVTQSPTHLIKTRGQQVTLRCSPISGHKSVSWYQQVLGQGPQFIFQYYEKEERGRGNFPDRFSARQFPNYSSELNVNALLLGDSALYLCASSFLQGGTEAFFGQGTRLTVV.

This chain links TRBV7-8 with TRBJ2-3; D is undetermined. CDR1 and CDR2 from the germline V gene are SGHVS and FQNEAQ. The CDR3 loop spans 13 amino acids. V was cut by 8 bases and J by 1 base, with 10 bases left in between. The CDR3 sequence: CASGRSGTDTQYF. CDR3 DNA: TGTGCCAGCGGGCGCTCGGGCACAGATACGCAGTATTTT.

The V and J genes are TRBV30 and TRBJ1-2; a weak D match, TRBD1 (5 bases). This CDR3 spans 13 amino acids. Deletions cut 1 base from V and 8 bases from J, with 14 bases between. CDR1 is GTSNPN and CDR2 is SVGIG in the germline V gene (reference sequence). CDR3 nucleotides: TGTGCCTGGAGTGGCGGGGCAAAAGGGGGCTACACCTTC. It is translated as CAWSGGAKGGYTF.

This clone has a handful of counts. The chain combines TRBV18 with TRBJ2-1; D is possibly TRBD2 (7 bases). The germline V and J ends were trimmed by 7 bases and 7 bases, with 23 bases remaining between them. Germline-derived CDR1 and CDR2 are KGHSH and LQKENI. The CDR3 runs 16 residues. The CDR3 protein is CASLTGQGTTRNEQFF. CDR3 in DNA: TGTGCCAGCTTAACAGGGCAGGGGACTACGCGGAATGAGCAGTTCTTC.

V usage is TRBV6-1 and J usage is TRBJ2-2; a weak D match, TRBD2 (5 bases). The CDR3 runs 14 residues. Between the trimmed V and J ends, which lost 4 bases and 4 bases, there was a span of 10 bases. Germline-derived CDR1 and CDR2 are MNHNS and SASEGT. CDR3 residues: CASSGVRGTGELFF. In DNA, the CDR3 is TGTGCCAGCAGTGGAGTTCGGGGCACCGGGGAGCTGTTTTTT.

The V and J genes are TRBV6-1 and TRBJ2-3; D ambiguous. Germline V CDR1 and CDR2: MNHNS, SASEGT. Trimming took 7 bases from V and 4 from J, leaving 9 bases between them. The CDR3 covers 12 residues. CDR3 bases: TGTGCCAGCAATCCCAGTGCAGATACGCAGTATTTT. The encoded protein is CASNPSADTQYF.

A remark on this clone: At one end, the junction sequence differs from germline, possibly due to a read error. The genes are TRBV7-9 and TRBJ2-7; 7 nucleotides align to TRBD1. The CDR3 is 17 amino acids. Per the germline V gene, CDR1 is SEHNR and CDR2 is FQNEAQ (reference sequence). CDR3 DNA sequence: TGTTCCAGCAGCTCCATCAGGGGCAGGGACAGCTCCTACGAGCAGTACTTC. Its protein product is CSSSSIRGRDSSYEQYF.

This clone was detected a few times. The J gene is TRBJ1-6, the V gene TRBV5-1, with 8 bases fitting TRBD1. Germline V CDR1 and CDR2: SGHRS, YFSETQ. The CDR3 spans 16 residues. Losses at the gene ends were 0 bases for V and 6 bases for J; bases not matched to a gene: 5. CDR3 DNA sequence: TGCGCCAGCAGCTTGGGTCCACAGGGGGGTAATTCACCCCTCCACTTT. It encodes CASSLGPQGGNSPLHF.

V is TRBV7-9 and J is TRBJ2-1, with TRBD2 matching over 9 bases. This CDR3 spans 14 amino acids. From germline, CDR1 is SEHNR and CDR2 FQNEAQ (reference sequence). Trimming cost V 7 bases and J 8 bases; bases outside gene matches: 9. The CDR3 DNA reads as TGTGCCAGCATCCCGCGGCGGGGGGGAGATGAGCAGTTCTTC. Its translation: CASIPRRGGDEQFF.

This clone was counted a few times. The J gene is TRBJ1-2, the V gene TRBV9; 10 bases agree with TRBD1. CDR3 length: 14 amino acids. Germline assignment: CDR1 SGDLS and CDR2 YYNGEE. With 4 bases clipped from V and 8 bases from J, the junction kept 8 bases outside the gene matches. CDR3 loop: CASSPDRGVGGYTF. The CDR3 DNA reads as TGTGCCAGCAGCCCGGACAGGGGGGTGGGCGGCTACACCTTC.

The V call is TRBV6-4, the J call TRBJ2-5, with TRBD2 as a possible D gene (7 bases). Looked up from germline, CDR1 is MRHNA and CDR2 is SNTAGT. The CDR3 length is 13 residues. Deletions cut 10 bases from V and 4 bases from J, with 16 bases between. CDR3 in DNA: TGTGCCACCTCGAGGGGGAGGGGAGAGACCCAGTACTTC. Translation gives CATSRGRGETQYF.

This clone was picked up a small number of times. The chain couples TRBV5-4 to TRBJ1-4; 7 nucleotides line up with TRBD1. CDR1 is SGHNT, CDR2 YYREEE, per germline (reference sequence). V lost 4 bases and J lost 8; bases outside the gene matches: 2. CDR3 size: 12 residues. The CDR3, as DNA: TGTGCCAGCAGCCCGGACAGGGAAAAACTGTTTTTT. It codes for CASSPDREKLFF.

The gene calls are TRBV5-1 and TRBJ2-1; 10 bases are shared with TRBD1. Germline trimming cut 0 bases from V and 15 bases from J; bases unmatched to any gene: 9. Germline CDR1 reads SGHRS; CDR2 reads YFSETQ. The CDR3 spans 14 residues. The CDR3 spells CASSLDDGTGVSFF. Written as DNA, the CDR3 is TGCGCCAGCAGCTTGGATGATGGGACAGGGGTGTCGTTCTTC.

The chain uses TRBV14 and TRBJ2-1, with 9 bases that match TRBD2. Germline V CDR1 and CDR2: SGHDN, FVKESK. CDR3 size: 15 residues. Trimming at V came to 3 bases and at J to 9 bases, leaving 9 bases not matched to a gene. CDR3 nucleotides: TGTGCCAGCAGCCAGGCCCGACTTAGCGGGAGTGAGCAGTTCTTC. It codes for CASSQARLSGSEQFF.

This sequence joins TRBV30 and TRBJ2-4; maybe TRBD1 (7 bases). The V end was cut by 8 bases, the J end by 5 bases, with 16 bases between. Germline CDR1 reads GTSNPN; CDR2 reads SVGIG (reference sequence). The CDR3 extends over 13 amino acids. This chain's CDR3 is CATTQGGENIQYF. CDR3 bases: TGTGCCACCACCCAGGGGGGAGAAAACATTCAGTACTTC.

The chain couples TRBV10-3 to TRBJ2-3; 9 positions agree with TRBD1. Germline V lookup: CDR1 ENHRY, CDR2 SYGVKD. This CDR3 is built from 14 residues. With 10 bases clipped from V and 5 bases from J, the junction kept 10 bases outside the gene matches. The CDR3 bases are TGTGCCACCTCGGGACAGGGCTTCAAAGATACGCAGTATTTT. Translation: CATSGQGFKDTQYF.

The chain links TRBV5-1 to TRBJ2-2; the match to TRBD1 covers 9 bases. The length of the CDR3 is 17 residues. The germline V gene has CDR1 SGHRS and CDR2 YFSETQ. The trim removed 4 bases at V and 5 bases at J, leaving 12 bases unmatched. This CDR3 reads CASSPTRGQGFTGELFF. The CDR3 DNA follows: TGCGCCAGCAGCCCCACTAGGGGACAGGGATTTACCGGGGAGCTGTTTTTT. Using reference TRBV5-1 and TRBJ2-2 for the parts outside the CDR3, the full variable domain is KAGVTQTPRYLIKTRGQQVTLSCSPISGHRSVSWYQQTPGQGLQFLFEYFSETQRNKGNFPGRFSGRQFSNSRSEMNVSTLELGDSALYLCASSPTRGQGFTGELFFGEGSRLTVL.